This T cell receptor (beta chain) was captured by sequencing in a study of cytomegalovirus exposure and HLA in healthy donors. The PCR ran on 60 Vbeta and 13 Jbeta primers. TCRdb's table, derived via immunoSEQ multiplex PCR, lists solely in-frame clones and lacks some. This sample has about 140,000 clones, with about four fifths found just once. Study outcomes and limitations: When a later analysis compared HLA-associated TCR beta chains with equally common others, the HLA-associated chains turned out to be more clonally expanded and to have lower generation probabilities. In a later analysis, HLA-C alleles had the fewest associated TCRs, DRB1 alleles the most.

Germline CDR1 reads SGDLS; CDR2 reads YYNGEE. This CDR3 is built from 15 residues. Details on this clone: Its cognate antigen is unknown.

The receptor comes from a male donor in good health and CMV-seronegative. The chain recombines TRBV9 with TRBJ2-5, with 9 bases aligning to TRBD1. The J call could be wrong; TRBJ2-7 is a better fit for the DNA end. What was sequenced was PBMCs. In nucleotides, the CDR3 is TGTGCCAGCAGCGTAGCCGGGACAGGGACAAACGAGCAGTACTTC. Translated, it gives CASSVAGTGTNEQYF.